The 6 T cell receptor beta chains presented below share a single source sample, sequenced in a study of blood T cells in healthy people across ages. The use of a sample-barcoded 5' primer and a J-beta primer mix characterized a second PCR of about 6 to 11 cycles. TCRdb called the 5' RACE reads again in MiXCR, with one record for every CDR3 protein. The sample holds 1,500,000 or so distinct CDR3 sequences; under 55% are singletons and the top ten take about 4%. Input material: blood. The receptors come from a woman between 18 and 29 years old in good health.

The chain recombines TRBV6-2 or TRBV6-3 with TRBJ2-1; TRBD2 might be the D (6 bases). The tail of the sequence fits TRBJ2-7 better, so the J call may be wrong. The CDR3 sequence is 13 residues long. The V gene's germline CDR1 is MNHEY and CDR2 SVGEGT. CDR3 residues: CASARDSYNEQYF. In DNA form, the CDR3 reads TGTGCCAGCGCCCGGGACTCGTACAATGAGCAGTACTTC.

The chain links TRBV6-5 to TRBJ2-7; 9 bases line up with TRBD2. V was pared by 7 bases and J by 3 bases, with 7 bases of the junction left unmatched. CDR3 length: 14 amino acids. Germline assignment: CDR1 MNHEY and CDR2 SVGAGI. The CDR3 spells CASTPAGGLYEQYF. DNA for the CDR3: TGTGCCAGCACTCCAGCGGGAGGTCTCTACGAGCAGTACTTC.

The sample holds a few counts of this clonotype. The chain is built from TRBV28 and TRBJ2-7; weak D call: TRBD1 (6 bases). The CDR3 runs to 14 residues. Trimming stripped 3 bases from V and 3 bases from J, with 12 bases between. Germline lookup yields CDR1 MDHEN and CDR2 SYDVKM. CDR3 DNA: TGTGCCAGCAGTTTCAGGTTAGGGGGCTACGAGCAGTACTTC. Its translation: CASSFRLGGYEQYF.

The chain uses TRBV6-6 and TRBJ1-5; D remains ambiguous. The germline V gene encodes CDR1 MNHNY and CDR2 SVGAGI (reference sequence). V lost 5 bases to trimming and J lost 5 bases, with 10 bases between them. This CDR3 region has 13 residues. In DNA form, the CDR3 reads TGTGCCAGCAGTCCCGGATCGTATCAGCCCCAGCATTTT. It encodes CASSPGSYQPQHF.

This sequence joins TRBV27 and TRBJ1-2, with D perhaps TRBD1 (6 bases). This CDR3 is 13 amino acids long. Germline CDR1 MNHEY, CDR2 SMNVEV (reference sequence). The V end was cut by 2 bases, the J end by 10 bases, with 14 bases between. Written as DNA, the CDR3 is TGTGCCAGCAGTTTAGGCAGGGGAGGCGACTACACCTTC. Translation: CASSLGRGGDYTF.

V and J are TRBV10-3 and TRBJ2-1; 9 bases align to TRBD1. After removal of 4 bases from V and 1 base from J, the junction contained 5 bases not matched to a gene. CDR1 ENHRY and CDR2 SYGVKD come from the germline V gene. The CDR3 runs 16 residues. The CDR3 loop reads CAISGNGTGSYNEQFF. The CDR3 DNA sequence: TGTGCCATCAGTGGCAACGGGACAGGGTCCTACAATGAGCAGTTCTTC.